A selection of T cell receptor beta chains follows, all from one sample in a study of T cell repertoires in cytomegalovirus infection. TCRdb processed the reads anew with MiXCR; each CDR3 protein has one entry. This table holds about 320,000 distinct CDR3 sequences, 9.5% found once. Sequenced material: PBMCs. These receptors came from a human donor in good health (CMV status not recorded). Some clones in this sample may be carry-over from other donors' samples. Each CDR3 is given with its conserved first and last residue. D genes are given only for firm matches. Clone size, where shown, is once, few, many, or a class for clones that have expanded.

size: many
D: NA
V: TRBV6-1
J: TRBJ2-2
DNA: TGTGCCAGCACCCCGGGGGGCCTGAACACCGGGGAGCTGTTTTTT
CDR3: CASTPGGLNTGELFF

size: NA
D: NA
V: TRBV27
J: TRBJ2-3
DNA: TGTGCCAGCAGTTCCCTCTCAGGAGGGAATCGTACGCAGTATTTT
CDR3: CASSSLSGGNRTQYF

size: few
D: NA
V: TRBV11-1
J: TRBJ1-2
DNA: TGTGCCAGCAGCGCGCTGGGTACTAACTATGGCTACACCTTC
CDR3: CASSALGTNYGYTF

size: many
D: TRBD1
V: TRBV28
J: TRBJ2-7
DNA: TGTGCCAGCAGTTTGTGGACAGGGTCGGACTACGAGCAGTACTTC
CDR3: CASSLWTGSDYEQYF

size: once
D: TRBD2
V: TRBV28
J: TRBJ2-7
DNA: TGTGCCAGCACCGAGCCCCTAGCGGGACCCTACGAGCAGTACTTC
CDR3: CASTEPLAGPYEQYF

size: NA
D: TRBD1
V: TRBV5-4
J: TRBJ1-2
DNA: TGTGCCAGCAGCTTGGCCGGGGAACAGGGGTTCTCCTTC
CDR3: CASSLAGEQGFSF

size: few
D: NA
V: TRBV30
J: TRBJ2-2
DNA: TGTGCCTGGAGGATCCAGGCGAACACCGGGGAGCTGTTTTTT
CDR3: CAWRIQANTGELFF

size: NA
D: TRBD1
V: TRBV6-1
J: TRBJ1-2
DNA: TGTGCCGGAGGACAGGGCCACTATGGCTACACCTTC
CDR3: CAGGQGHYGYTF

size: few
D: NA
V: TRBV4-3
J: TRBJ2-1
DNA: TGCGCCAGCAGCCAAGATTCTCACTCCTCCTCCTACAATGAGCAGTTCTTC
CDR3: CASSQDSHSSSYNEQFF

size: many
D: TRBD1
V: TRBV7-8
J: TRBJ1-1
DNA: TGTGCCAGCAGCCTATTTAAGACAGGGAAGACTATTGAAGCTTTCTTT
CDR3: CASSLFKTGKTIEAFF

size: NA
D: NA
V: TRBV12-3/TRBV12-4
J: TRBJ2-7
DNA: TGTGCCAGCAGTGACAGGTTAGACTACGAGCAGTACTTC
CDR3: CASSDRLDYEQYF

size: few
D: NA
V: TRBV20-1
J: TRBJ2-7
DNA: TGCAGTGCTAGTCCTAAGGGGGACTTCTACTCCTACGAGCAGTACTTC
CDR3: CSASPKGDFYSYEQYF

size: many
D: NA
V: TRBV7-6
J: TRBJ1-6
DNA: TGTGCCAGCAGCCCGAGAGAGGAGAATAATTCACCCCTCCACTTT
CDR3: CASSPREENNSPLHF

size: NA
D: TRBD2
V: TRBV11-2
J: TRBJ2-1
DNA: TGTGCCAGCAGCTACGGACTAGAGGGCAATGAGCAGTTCTTC
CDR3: CASSYGLEGNEQFF

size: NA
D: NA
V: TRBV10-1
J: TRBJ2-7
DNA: TGCGCCAGCAGTGACCAGGGTCGTCCCTACGAGCAGTACTTC
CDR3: CASSDQGRPYEQYF

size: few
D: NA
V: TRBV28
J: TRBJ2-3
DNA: TGTGCCAGCAGTTTTCTAGGGACACCCACAGATACGCAGTATTTT
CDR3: CASSFLGTPTDTQYF

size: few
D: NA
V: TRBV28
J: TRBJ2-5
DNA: TGTGCCAGCAGTAAACGGCCACCCGAGTACTTC
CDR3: CASSKRPPEYF

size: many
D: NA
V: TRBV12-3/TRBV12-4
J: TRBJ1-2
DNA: TGTGCCAGCACCACACACCTGGGGAACTATGGCTACACCTTC
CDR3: CASTTHLGNYGYTF